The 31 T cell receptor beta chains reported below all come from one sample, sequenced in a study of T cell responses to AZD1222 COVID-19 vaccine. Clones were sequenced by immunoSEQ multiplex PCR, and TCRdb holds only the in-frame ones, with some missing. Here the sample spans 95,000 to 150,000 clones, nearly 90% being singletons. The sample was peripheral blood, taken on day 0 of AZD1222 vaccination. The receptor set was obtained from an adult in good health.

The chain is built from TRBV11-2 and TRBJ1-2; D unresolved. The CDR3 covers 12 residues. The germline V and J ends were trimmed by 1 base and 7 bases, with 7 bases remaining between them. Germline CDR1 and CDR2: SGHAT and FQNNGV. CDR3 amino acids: CASSLAGVGYTF. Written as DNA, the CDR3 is TGTGCCAGCAGCTTAGCCGGAGTTGGCTACACCTTC. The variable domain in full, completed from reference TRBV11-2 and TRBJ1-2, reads EAGVAQSPRYKIIEKRQSVAFWCNPISGHATLYWYQQILGQGPKLLIQFQNNGVVDDSQLPKDRFSAERLKGVDSTLKIQPAKLEDSAVYLCASSLAGVGYTFGSGTRLTVV.

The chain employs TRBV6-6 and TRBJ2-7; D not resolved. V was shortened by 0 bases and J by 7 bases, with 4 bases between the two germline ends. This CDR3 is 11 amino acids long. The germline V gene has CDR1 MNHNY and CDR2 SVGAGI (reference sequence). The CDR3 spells CASSYSGEQYF. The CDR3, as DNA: TGTGCCAGCAGTTACTCGGGTGAGCAGTACTTC.

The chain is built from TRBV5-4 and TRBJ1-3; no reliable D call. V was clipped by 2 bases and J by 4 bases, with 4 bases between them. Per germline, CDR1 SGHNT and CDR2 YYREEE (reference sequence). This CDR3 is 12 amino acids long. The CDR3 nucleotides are TGTGCCAGCAGCTTTTCCGGAAACACCATATATTTT. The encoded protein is CASSFSGNTIYF.

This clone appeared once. CDR3 nucleotides: TGTGCCAGCAGTGGAAGAGACATAAGCTCCTACGAGCAGTACTTC. It is translated as CASSGRDISSYEQYF. J is TRBJ2-7 and V is TRBV25-1; D not resolved. Trimming pared 4 bases from V and 0 bases from J, leaving 13 bases between. CDR1 is MGHDK and CDR2 is SYGVNS in the germline V gene. CDR3 size: 15 residues.

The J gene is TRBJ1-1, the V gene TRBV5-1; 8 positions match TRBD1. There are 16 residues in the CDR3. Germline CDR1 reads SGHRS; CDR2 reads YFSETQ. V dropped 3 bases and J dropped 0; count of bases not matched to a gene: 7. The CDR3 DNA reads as TGCGCCAGCAGCTCTAATATGGGACAGGTGAACACTGAAGCTTTCTTT. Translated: CASSSNMGQVNTEAFF.

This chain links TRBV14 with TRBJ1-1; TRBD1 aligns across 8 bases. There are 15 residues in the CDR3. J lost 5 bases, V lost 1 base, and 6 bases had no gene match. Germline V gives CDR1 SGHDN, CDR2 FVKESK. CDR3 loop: CASSQVGRGRTEAFF. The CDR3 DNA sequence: TGTGCCAGCAGCCAAGTCGGCAGGGGGCGGACTGAAGCTTTCTTT.

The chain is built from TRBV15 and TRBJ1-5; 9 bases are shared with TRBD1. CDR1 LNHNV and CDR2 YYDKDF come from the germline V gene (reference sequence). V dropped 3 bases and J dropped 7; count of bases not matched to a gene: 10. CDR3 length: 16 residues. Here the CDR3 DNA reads TGTGCCACCAGCAGCCAAACAGGGGGCGCGGAGCAGCCCCAGCATTTT. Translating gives CATSSQTGGAEQPQHF.

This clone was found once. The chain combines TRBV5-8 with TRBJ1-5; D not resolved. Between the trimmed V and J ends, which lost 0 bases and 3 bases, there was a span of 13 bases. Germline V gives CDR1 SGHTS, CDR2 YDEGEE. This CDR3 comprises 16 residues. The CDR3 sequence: CASSLGRVGLNQPQHF. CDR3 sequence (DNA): TGTGCCAGCAGCTTGGGACGGGTGGGCCTCAATCAGCCCCAGCATTTT.

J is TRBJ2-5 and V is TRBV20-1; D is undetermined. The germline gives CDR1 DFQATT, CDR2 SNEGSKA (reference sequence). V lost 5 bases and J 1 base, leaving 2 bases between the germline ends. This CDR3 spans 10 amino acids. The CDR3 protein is CSASQETQYF. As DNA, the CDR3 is TGCAGTGCTTCCCAAGAGACCCAGTACTTC.

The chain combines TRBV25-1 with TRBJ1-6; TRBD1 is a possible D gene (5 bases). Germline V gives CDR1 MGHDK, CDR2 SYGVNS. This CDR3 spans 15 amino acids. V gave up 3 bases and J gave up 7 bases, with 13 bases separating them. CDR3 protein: CASSDWGGINSPLHF. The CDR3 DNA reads TGTGCCAGCAGTGATTGGGGGGGAATAAATTCACCCCTCCACTTT. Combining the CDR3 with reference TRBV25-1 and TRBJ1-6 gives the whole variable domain EADIYQTPRYLVIGTGKKITLECSQTMGHDKMYWYQQDPGMELHLIHYSYGVNSTEKGDLSSESTVSRIRTEHFPLTLESARPSHTSQYLCASSDWGGINSPLHFGNGTRLTVT.

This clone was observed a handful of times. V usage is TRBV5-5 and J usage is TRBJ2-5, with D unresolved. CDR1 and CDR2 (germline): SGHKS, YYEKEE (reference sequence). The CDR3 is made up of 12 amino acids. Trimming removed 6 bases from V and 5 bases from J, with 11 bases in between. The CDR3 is CASMRVRETQYF. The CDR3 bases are TGTGCCAGCATGCGAGTTAGGGAGACCCAGTACTTC.

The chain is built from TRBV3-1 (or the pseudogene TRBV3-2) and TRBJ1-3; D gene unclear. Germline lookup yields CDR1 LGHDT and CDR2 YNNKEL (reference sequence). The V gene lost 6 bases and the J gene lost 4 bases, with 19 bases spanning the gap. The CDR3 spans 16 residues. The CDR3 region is CASSRYSSLSGNTIYF. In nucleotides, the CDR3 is TGTGCCAGCAGTCGATATAGCTCCCTGTCGGGAAACACCATATATTTT.

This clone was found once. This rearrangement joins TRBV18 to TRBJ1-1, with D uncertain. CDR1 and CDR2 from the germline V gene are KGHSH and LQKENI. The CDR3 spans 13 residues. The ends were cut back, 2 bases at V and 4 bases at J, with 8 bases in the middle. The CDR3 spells CASSPGQLTEAFF. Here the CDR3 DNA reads TGTGCCAGCTCACCAGGGCAGCTCACTGAAGCTTTCTTT.

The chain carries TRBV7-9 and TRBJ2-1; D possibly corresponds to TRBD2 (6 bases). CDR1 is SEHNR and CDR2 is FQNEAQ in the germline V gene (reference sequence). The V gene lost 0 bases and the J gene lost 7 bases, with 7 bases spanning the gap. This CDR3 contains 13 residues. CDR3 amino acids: CASSLARGNEQFF. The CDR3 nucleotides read TGTGCCAGCAGCTTAGCGCGGGGAAATGAGCAGTTCTTC.

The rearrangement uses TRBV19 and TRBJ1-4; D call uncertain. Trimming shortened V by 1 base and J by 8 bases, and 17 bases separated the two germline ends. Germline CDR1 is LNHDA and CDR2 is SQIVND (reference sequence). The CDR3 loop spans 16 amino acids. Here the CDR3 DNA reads TGTGCCAGTAGTATAGTTTCCGGCAGTCGCGAAGAAAAACTGTTTTTT. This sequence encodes CASSIVSGSREEKLFF.

The CDR3 loop is CASSEALVSLMNTEAFF. In DNA form, the CDR3 reads TGTGCCAGCAGTGAAGCCCTGGTGAGCCTCATGAACACTGAAGCTTTCTTT. The chain joins TRBV2 to TRBJ1-1; D gene ambiguous. The CDR3 contains 17 residues. In germline, CDR1 is SNHLY, CDR2 FYNNEI. Trimming shortened V by 0 bases and J by 0 bases, and 14 bases separated the two germline ends. Drawing the rest from reference TRBV2 and TRBJ1-1, the complete variable domain is EPEVTQTPSHQVTQMGQEVILRCVPISNHLYFYWYRQILGQKVEFLVSFYNNEISEKSEIFDDQFSVERPDGSNFTLKIRSTKLEDSAMYFCASSEALVSLMNTEAFFGQGTRLTVV.

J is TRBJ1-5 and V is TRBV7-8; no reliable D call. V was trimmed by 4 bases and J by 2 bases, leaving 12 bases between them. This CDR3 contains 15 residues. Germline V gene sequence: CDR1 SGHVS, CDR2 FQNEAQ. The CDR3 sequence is CASSSSGSGNQPQHF. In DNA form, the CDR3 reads TGTGCCAGCAGCTCCTCGGGTTCGGGCAATCAGCCCCAGCATTTT.

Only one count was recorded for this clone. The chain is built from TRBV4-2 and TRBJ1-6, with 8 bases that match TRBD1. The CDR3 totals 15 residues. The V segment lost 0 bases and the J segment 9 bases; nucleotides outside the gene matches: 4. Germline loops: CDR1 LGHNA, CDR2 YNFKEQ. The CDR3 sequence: CASSQDGQGGSPLHF. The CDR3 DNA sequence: TGTGCCAGCAGCCAAGATGGACAGGGTGGTTCACCCCTCCACTTT.

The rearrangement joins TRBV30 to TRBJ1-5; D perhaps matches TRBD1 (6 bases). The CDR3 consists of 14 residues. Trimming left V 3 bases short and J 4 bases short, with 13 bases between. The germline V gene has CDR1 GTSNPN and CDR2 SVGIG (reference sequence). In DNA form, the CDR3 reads TGTGCCTGGAGGGGTAGGGGGGCAAATCAGCCCCAGCATTTT. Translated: CAWRGRGANQPQHF.

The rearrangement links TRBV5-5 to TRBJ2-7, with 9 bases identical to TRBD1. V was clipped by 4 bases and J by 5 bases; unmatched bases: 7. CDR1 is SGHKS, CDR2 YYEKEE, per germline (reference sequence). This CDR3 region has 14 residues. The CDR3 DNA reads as TGTGCCAGCAGCACTGGACAGGGGTTCGACGAGCAGTACTTC. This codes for CASSTGQGFDEQYF.

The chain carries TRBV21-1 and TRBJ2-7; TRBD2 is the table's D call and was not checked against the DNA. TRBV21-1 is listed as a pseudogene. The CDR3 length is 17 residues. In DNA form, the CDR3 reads TGTGCCAGCAGCAAAGATGGTCGGGAGGGACCATCCTACGAGCAGTACTTC. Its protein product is CASSKDGREGPSYEQYF.

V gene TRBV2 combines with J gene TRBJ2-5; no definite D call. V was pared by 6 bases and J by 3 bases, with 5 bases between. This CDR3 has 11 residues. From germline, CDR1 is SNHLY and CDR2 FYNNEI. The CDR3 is CASSKKETQYF. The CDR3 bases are TGTGCCAGCAGCAAGAAAGAGACCCAGTACTTC.

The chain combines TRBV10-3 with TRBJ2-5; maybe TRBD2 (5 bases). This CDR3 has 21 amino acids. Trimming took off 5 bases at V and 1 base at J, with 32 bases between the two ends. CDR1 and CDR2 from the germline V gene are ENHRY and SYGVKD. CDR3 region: CAISNRRTDNLRADLQETQYF. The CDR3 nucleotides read TGTGCCATCAGTAATCGTCGGACCGACAATTTGAGGGCCGACCTCCAAGAGACCCAGTACTTC.

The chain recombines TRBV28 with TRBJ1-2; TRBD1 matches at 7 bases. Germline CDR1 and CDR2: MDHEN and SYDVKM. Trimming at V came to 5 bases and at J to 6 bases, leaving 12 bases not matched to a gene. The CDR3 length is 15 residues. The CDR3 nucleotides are TGTGCCAGCAGTCTCCTTAGACAGGGAGGGAATGGCTACACCTTC. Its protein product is CASSLLRQGGNGYTF.

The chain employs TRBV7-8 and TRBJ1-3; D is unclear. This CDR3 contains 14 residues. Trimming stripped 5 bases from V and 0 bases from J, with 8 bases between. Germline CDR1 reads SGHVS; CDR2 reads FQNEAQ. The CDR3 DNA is TGTGCCAGCAGCACCAGCCGCTCTGGAAACACCATATATTTT. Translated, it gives CASSTSRSGNTIYF.

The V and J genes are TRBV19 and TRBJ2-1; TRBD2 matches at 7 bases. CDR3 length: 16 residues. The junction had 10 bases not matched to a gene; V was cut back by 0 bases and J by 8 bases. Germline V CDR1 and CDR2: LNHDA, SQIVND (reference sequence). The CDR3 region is CASSIDRSPGGDEQFF. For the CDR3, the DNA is TGTGCCAGTAGTATAGATAGGTCCCCGGGAGGCGATGAGCAGTTCTTC.

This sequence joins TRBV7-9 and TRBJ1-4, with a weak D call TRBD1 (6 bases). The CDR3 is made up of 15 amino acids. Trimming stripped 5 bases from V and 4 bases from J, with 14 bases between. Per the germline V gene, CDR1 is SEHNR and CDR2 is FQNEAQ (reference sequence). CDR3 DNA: TGTGCCAGCAGCGCCCCGGACAGTAATAATGAAAAACTGTTTTTT. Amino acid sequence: CASSAPDSNNEKLFF.

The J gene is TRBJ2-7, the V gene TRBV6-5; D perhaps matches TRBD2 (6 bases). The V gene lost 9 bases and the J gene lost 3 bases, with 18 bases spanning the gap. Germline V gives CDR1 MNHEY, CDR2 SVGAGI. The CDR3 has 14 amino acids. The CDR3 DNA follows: TGTGCCAGTAAGGAGGGGCGCCCGTTCTACGAGCAGTACTTC. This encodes CASKEGRPFYEQYF.

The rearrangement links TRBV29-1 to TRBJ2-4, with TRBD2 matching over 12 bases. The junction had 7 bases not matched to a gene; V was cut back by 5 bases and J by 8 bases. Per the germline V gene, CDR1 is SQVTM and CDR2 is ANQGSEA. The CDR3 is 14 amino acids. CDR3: CSVTSGRLGDIQYF. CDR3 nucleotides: TGCAGCGTTACTAGCGGGAGGCTCGGCGACATTCAGTACTTC.

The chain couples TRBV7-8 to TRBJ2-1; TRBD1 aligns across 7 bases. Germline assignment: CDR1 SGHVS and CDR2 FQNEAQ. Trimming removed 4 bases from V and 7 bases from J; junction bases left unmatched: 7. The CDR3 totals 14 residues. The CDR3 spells CASSSGDSLNEQFF. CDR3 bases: TGTGCCAGCAGCTCCGGGGACAGCTTGAATGAGCAGTTCTTC.

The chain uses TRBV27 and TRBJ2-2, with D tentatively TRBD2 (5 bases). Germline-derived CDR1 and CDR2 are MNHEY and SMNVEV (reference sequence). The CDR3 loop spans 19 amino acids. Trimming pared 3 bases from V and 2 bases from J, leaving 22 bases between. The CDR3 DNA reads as TGTGCCAGCAGTTTCGGGTCAGGACTCTTCCGGGCCAACACCGGGGAGCTGTTTTTT. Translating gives CASSFGSGLFRANTGELFF.